Each of the 25 T cell receptor beta chains below was sequenced from the same sample in a study of neurological immune-mediated disorders. TCRdb processed the 5' RACE reads anew with MiXCR; each CDR3 protein has one entry. The data hold about 46,000 distinct CDR3 sequences, with 1.9% observed a single time. The sample taken for sequencing was PBMCs. Receptors were obtained from a woman aged 40 to 49 with multiple sclerosis.

This clonotype was counted many times. Here the CDR3 reads CASSPTSSTYNEQFF. The CDR3 coding sequence is TGCGCCAGCAGCCCAACTAGCTCGACCTACAATGAGCAGTTCTTC. This rearrangement joins TRBV5-1 to TRBJ2-1; TRBD2 is a possible D gene (6 bases). The V and J ends lost 4 bases and 2 bases respectively, with 13 bases between them. Germline CDR1 SGHRS, CDR2 YFSETQ. There are 15 residues in the CDR3.

This clonotype has ten or more counts. The chain recombines TRBV9 with TRBJ1-1; D is perhaps TRBD1 (5 bases). Germline V gene sequence: CDR1 SGDLS, CDR2 YYNGEE. Trimming removed 3 bases from V and 1 base from J, with 13 bases in between. There are 15 residues in the CDR3. As DNA, the CDR3 is TGTGCCAGCAGCGGAGCGGAGGGGACGAACACTGAAGCTTTCTTT. Residues: CASSGAEGTNTEAFF.

As concerns this clonotype: This is likely a read error, given that the CDR3 carries no conserved phenylalanine or tryptophan at its end. The V gene is TRBV10-3, the J gene TRBJ1-1; 8 nucleotides align to TRBD1. Trimming took 6 bases from V and 10 from J; bases not matched to a gene: 13. The CDR3 spans 14 residues. Per the germline V gene, CDR1 is ENHRY and CDR2 is SYGVKD. CDR3 region: CAISADREGVVAFN. CDR3 DNA sequence: TGTGCCATCAGCGCGGACAGGGAAGGGGTGGTAGCTTTCAAT.

This clonotype was detected many times. The V gene is TRBV4-1, the J gene TRBJ2-7; D is undetermined. Trimming shortened V by 1 base and J by 5 bases, and 12 bases separated the two germline ends. The CDR3 has 14 amino acids. CDR1 is MGHRA and CDR2 is YSYEKL in the germline V gene. The CDR3 is CASSQVWYQDEQYF. The CDR3 DNA reads TGCGCCAGCAGCCAAGTGTGGTATCAGGACGAGCAGTACTTC.

The V and J genes are TRBV4-1 and TRBJ1-3; D is ambiguous. Germline V gives CDR1 MGHRA, CDR2 YSYEKL. The CDR3 totals 15 residues. V gave up 1 base and J gave up 3 bases, with 10 bases separating them. CDR3 DNA: TGCGCCAGCAGCCAAGGGAGGGTAGATGGAAACACCATATATTTT. Protein: CASSQGRVDGNTIYF.

This clonotype was counted many times. J is TRBJ2-3 and V is TRBV29-1, with a tentative D call TRBD1 (6 bases). Deletions cut 8 bases from V and 3 bases from J, with 15 bases between. The CDR3 contains 13 residues. Germline V gene data show CDR1 as SQVTM and CDR2 as ANQGSEA. CDR3 nucleotide sequence: TGCAGCCCGTACGTCAGGGGAACAGATACGCAGTATTTT. Residues: CSPYVRGTDTQYF.

This clonotype was found many times. V is TRBV29-1 and J is TRBJ1-1, with unresolved D. Per the germline V gene, CDR1 is SQVTM and CDR2 is ANQGSEA. Trimming took off 6 bases at V and 4 bases at J, with 12 bases between the two ends. This CDR3 is built from 12 residues. CDR3 in amino acids: CSVSGSVTEAFF. In DNA, the CDR3 is TGCAGCGTATCTGGGTCGGTCACTGAAGCTTTCTTT.

This clonotype was counted ten times or more. The CDR3 nucleotides are TGCGCCAGCAGCGCCGACGGCTTGTCCGCCGGGGAGCTGTTTTTT. It is translated as CASSADGLSAGELFF. The chain has TRBV5-1 and TRBJ2-2; D is undetermined. V was cut by 4 bases and J by 6 bases, with 16 bases left in between. There are 15 residues in the CDR3. Germline lookup yields CDR1 SGHRS and CDR2 YFSETQ.

This clonotype has a count of ten or more. This chain uses TRBV5-1 with TRBJ1-2; D gene uncertain. Between the trimmed V and J ends, which lost 0 bases and 7 bases, there was a span of 10 bases. Germline V gene data show CDR1 as SGHRS and CDR2 as YFSETQ. CDR3 size: 13 residues. CDR3 nucleotides: TGCGCCAGCAGCTTGGAGCCCTCGGCTGGCTACACCTTC. Its translation: CASSLEPSAGYTF.

The genes are TRBV5-1 and TRBJ1-2, with 7 bases fitting TRBD1. Germline loops: CDR1 SGHRS, CDR2 YFSETQ. The length of the CDR3 is 14 residues. Trimming took 3 bases from V and 8 from J; bases not matched to a gene: 10. Here the CDR3 reads CASSSQTGWDGYTF. CDR3 in DNA: TGCGCCAGCAGCTCGCAGACAGGGTGGGACGGCTACACCTTC.

The table lists this clonotype with many counts. J is TRBJ2-5 and V is TRBV3-1, with D uncertain. V dropped 2 bases and J dropped 1 base, with 11 bases sitting between them. Germline CDR1 reads LGHDT; CDR2 reads YNNKEL (reference sequence). CDR3 size: 15 residues. CDR3 sequence (DNA): TGTGCCAGCAGCCAATTCGTGGGCAGCCAAGAGACCCAGTACTTC. Amino acids: CASSQFVGSQETQYF.

In this sample, this clonotype turned up many times. The V call is TRBV5-1, the J call TRBJ1-2, with D tentatively TRBD1 (5 bases). V dropped 7 bases and J dropped 8 bases, with 15 bases sitting between them. Germline CDR1 SGHRS, CDR2 YFSETQ. This CDR3 has 12 residues. As DNA, the CDR3 is TGCGCCAGCGGGGCCAGGGAGGGAGGCTACACCTTC. This gives the protein CASGAREGGYTF. The whole variable domain, filled in from reference TRBV5-1 and TRBJ1-2, reads KAGVTQTPRYLIKTRGQQVTLSCSPISGHRSVSWYQQTPGQGLQFLFEYFSETQRNKGNFPGRFSGRQFSNSRSEMNVSTLELGDSALYLCASGAREGGYTFGSGTRLTVV.

This clonotype has a count of ten or more. V is TRBV27 and J is TRBJ2-7; no firm D call. Germline-derived CDR1 and CDR2 are MNHEY and SMNVEV (reference sequence). This CDR3 comprises 15 residues. The ends were cut back, 0 bases at V and 3 bases at J, with 12 bases in the middle. The CDR3 DNA is TGTGCCAGCAGTTTATCGGTAGGGCAGAGCTACGAGCAGTACTTC. Translation gives CASSLSVGQSYEQYF.

This clonotype was counted ten times or more. The chain links TRBV4-1 to TRBJ2-3, with 8 bases that match TRBD2. CDR1 and CDR2 from the germline V gene are MGHRA and YSYEKL. The junction had 8 bases not matched to a gene; V was cut back by 0 bases and J by 3 bases. The CDR3 sequence is 17 residues long. This CDR3 is CASSQDLGTSRTDTQYF. The CDR3 DNA reads TGCGCCAGCAGCCAAGATCTAGGGACTAGTAGGACAGATACGCAGTATTTT.

This clonotype was picked up many times. The chain joins TRBV2 to TRBJ2-1; D remains ambiguous. CDR1 and CDR2 from the germline V gene are SNHLY and FYNNEI. Trimming removed 6 bases from V and 9 bases from J, with 12 bases in between. CDR3 length equals 12 residues. The CDR3 loop reads CASSPRVGEQFF. As DNA, the CDR3 is TGTGCCAGCAGCCCCCGGGTCGGTGAGCAGTTCTTC.

This clonotype was detected many times. The chain employs TRBV20-1 and TRBJ2-7, with 9 positions matching TRBD1. The germline gives CDR1 DFQATT, CDR2 SNEGSKA (reference sequence). V gave up 6 bases and J gave up 3 bases; unmatched junction bases: 12. The length of the CDR3 is 15 residues. This CDR3 is CSAADRGKLRYEQYF. DNA of the CDR3: TGCAGTGCGGCGGACAGGGGAAAACTCCGCTACGAGCAGTACTTC.

In its sample, this clonotype was seen many times. This may arise from a read error, as a much more abundant clone is one base away. The CDR3 does not close with the conserved phenylalanine or tryptophan, likely indicating a read error. This chain connects TRBV12-3 or TRBV12-4 to TRBJ1-2; D remains unclear. This CDR3 is 14 amino acids long. With 3 bases removed from V and 2 bases from J, the gap between germline ends came to 10 bases. The CDR3 reads CASSFLGRNYGYTV. The CDR3 DNA sequence: TGTGCCAGCAGTTTCCTCGGGAGGAACTATGGCTACACCGTC.

There are many counts of this clonotype. The rearrangement links TRBV20-1 to TRBJ1-2, with D perhaps matching TRBD1 (6 bases). The V gene lost 3 bases and the J gene lost 1 base, with 9 bases spanning the gap. This CDR3 region has 13 residues. CDR1 and CDR2 (germline): DFQATT, SNEGSKA (reference sequence). The CDR3 bases are TGCAGTGCTAGTACAGGGATTAACTATGGCTACACCTTC. It encodes CSASTGINYGYTF.

This clonotype was detected many times. This chain connects TRBV5-1 to TRBJ2-3; 7 nucleotides match TRBD2. The ends lost 6 bases at V and 6 bases at J; junction bases unmatched: 10. Per germline, CDR1 SGHRS and CDR2 YFSETQ. The CDR3 runs 14 residues. The CDR3 DNA reads as TGCGCCAGCACCTTCGGGACTACATACGATACGCAGTATTTT. Translation gives CASTFGTTYDTQYF. The variable domain in full, with the rest retrieved from reference TRBV5-1 and TRBJ2-3, is KAGVTQTPRYLIKTRGQQVTLSCSPISGHRSVSWYQQTPGQGLQFLFEYFSETQRNKGNFPGRFSGRQFSNSRSEMNVSTLELGDSALYLCASTFGTTYDTQYFGPGTRLTVL.

This clonotype occurred many times. The chain is built from TRBV5-6 and TRBJ2-3; D may match TRBD1 or TRBD2 (5 bases each). CDR1 is SGHDT, CDR2 YYEEEE, per germline. Between the trimmed V and J ends, which lost 4 bases and 2 bases, there was a span of 5 bases. This CDR3 spans 12 amino acids. The CDR3 spells CASSGTTDTQYF. The DNA for the CDR3 is TGTGCCAGCAGCGGGACCACAGATACGCAGTATTTT.

This clonotype showed up many times. The chain employs TRBV5-1 and TRBJ1-5; 8 positions match TRBD1. Germline lookup yields CDR1 SGHRS and CDR2 YFSETQ. V lost 1 base to trimming and J lost 7 bases; unmatched junction nucleotides: 7. The CDR3 spans 15 residues. The CDR3, as DNA: TGCGCCAGCAGCTTGTTTGGACAGGGTGACCAGCCCCAGCATTTT. Residues: CASSLFGQGDQPQHF.

This clonotype was detected ten times or more. The genes are TRBV5-1 and TRBJ1-1; possibly TRBD1 for D (5 bases). CDR3 length: 14 residues. The V end was cut by 0 bases, the J end by 4 bases, with 10 bases between. Germline V gene lookup returns CDR1 SGHRS and CDR2 YFSETQ. Here the CDR3 reads CASSLGTTVTEAFF. The CDR3 coding sequence is TGCGCCAGCAGCTTGGGAACGACAGTCACTGAAGCTTTCTTT.

Ten or more counts support this clonotype. The chain links TRBV4-1 to TRBJ1-5; D remains ambiguous. The germline V and J ends were trimmed by 4 bases and 1 base, with 11 bases remaining between them. Germline values: CDR1 MGHRA, CDR2 YSYEKL. This CDR3 has 15 residues. In nucleotides, the CDR3 is TGCGCCAGCAGCCGAGGAGGTGGGAGCAATCAGCCCCAGCATTTT. Amino acids: CASSRGGGSNQPQHF.

This clonotype was observed at least ten times. The chain employs TRBV2 and TRBJ1-6; unclear D gene. Germline V lookup: CDR1 SNHLY, CDR2 FYNNEI. The V end lost 1 base, the J end lost 8 bases, and 9 bases lay between the germline ends. The CDR3 totals 14 residues. The CDR3 DNA reads TGTGCCAGCAGTGAAGAGGGCTCTTATTCACCCCTCCACTTT. This gives the protein CASSEEGSYSPLHF.

This clonotype was observed at least ten times. The rearrangement links TRBV19 to TRBJ2-5, with a possible D match to TRBD2 (7 bases). This CDR3 has 13 residues. The germline V gene has CDR1 LNHDA and CDR2 SQIVND (reference sequence). Trimming shortened V by 4 bases and J by 5 bases, and 11 bases separated the two germline ends. CDR3 sequence: CASSREGGETQYF. The DNA of the CDR3 is TGTGCCAGTAGTAGGGAGGGGGGCGAGACCCAGTACTTC.